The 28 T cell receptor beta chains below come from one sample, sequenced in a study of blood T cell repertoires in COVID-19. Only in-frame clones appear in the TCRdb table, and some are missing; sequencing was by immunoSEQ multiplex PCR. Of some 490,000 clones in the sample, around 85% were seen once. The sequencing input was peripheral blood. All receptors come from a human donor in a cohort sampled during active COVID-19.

The CDR3 protein is CASSQGQLTDTQYF. The CDR3 nucleotides read TGTGCCAGCAGCCAAGGACAGCTCACAGATACGCAGTATTTT. The chain has TRBV4-2 and TRBJ2-3; D may be TRBD1 (5 bases). CDR3 length: 14 residues. V was trimmed by 1 base and J by 2 bases, leaving 7 bases between them. Germline lookup yields CDR1 LGHNA and CDR2 YNFKEQ.

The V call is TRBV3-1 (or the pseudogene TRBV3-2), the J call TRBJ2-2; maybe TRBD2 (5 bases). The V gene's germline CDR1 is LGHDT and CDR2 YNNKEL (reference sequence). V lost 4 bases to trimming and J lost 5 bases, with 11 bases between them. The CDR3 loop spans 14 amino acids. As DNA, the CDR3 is TGTGCCAGCAGCCGCCGGGATCTAACCGGGGAGCTGTTTTTT. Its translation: CASSRRDLTGELFF.

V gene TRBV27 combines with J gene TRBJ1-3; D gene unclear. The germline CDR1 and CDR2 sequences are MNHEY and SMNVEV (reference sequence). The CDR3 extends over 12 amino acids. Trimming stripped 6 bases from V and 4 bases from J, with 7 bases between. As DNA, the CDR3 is TGTGCCAGCAGCTCTAGGGGAAACACCATATATTTT. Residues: CASSSRGNTIYF.

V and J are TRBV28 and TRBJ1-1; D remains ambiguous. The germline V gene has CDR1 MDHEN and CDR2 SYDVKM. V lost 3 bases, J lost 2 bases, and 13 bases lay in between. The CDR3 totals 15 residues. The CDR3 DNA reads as TGTGCCAGCAGTTTTACGGGGAGAGGAAACACTGAAGCTTTCTTT. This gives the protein CASSFTGRGNTEAFF.

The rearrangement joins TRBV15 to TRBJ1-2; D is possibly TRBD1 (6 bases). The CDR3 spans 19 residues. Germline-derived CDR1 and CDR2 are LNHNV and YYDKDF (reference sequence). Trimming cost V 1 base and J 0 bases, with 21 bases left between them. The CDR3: CATSRGMGTSLKTNYGYTF. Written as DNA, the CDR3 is TGTGCCACCAGCAGAGGTATGGGGACATCGCTTAAAACTAACTATGGCTACACCTTC.

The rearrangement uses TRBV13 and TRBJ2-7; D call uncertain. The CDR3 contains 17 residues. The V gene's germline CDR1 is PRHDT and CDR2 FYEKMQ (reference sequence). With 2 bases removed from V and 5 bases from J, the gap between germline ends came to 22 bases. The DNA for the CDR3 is TGTGCCAGCAGCTTATCGTACAGCTTCACGAGTCCCCACGAGCAGTACTTC. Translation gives CASSLSYSFTSPHEQYF.

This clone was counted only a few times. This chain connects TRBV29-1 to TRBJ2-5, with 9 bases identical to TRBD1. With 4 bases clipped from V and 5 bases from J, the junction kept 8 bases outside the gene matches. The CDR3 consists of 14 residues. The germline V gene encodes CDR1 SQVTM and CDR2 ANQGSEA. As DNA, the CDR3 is TGCAGCGTTGGGGGACAGGGAGGAGTCGAGACCCAGTACTTC. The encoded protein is CSVGGQGGVETQYF.

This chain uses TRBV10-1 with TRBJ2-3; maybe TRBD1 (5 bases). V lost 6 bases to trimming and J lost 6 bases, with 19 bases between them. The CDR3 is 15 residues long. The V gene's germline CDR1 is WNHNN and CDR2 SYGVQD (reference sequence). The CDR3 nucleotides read TGCGCCAGCAGCGAGGACCAGGGAAGGTACGATACGCAGTATTTT. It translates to CASSEDQGRYDTQYF.

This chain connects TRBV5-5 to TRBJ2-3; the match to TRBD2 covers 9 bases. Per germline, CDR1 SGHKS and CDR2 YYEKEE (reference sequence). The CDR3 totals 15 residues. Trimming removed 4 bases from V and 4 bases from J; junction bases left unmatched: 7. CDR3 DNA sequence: TGTGCCAGCAGCCGTAGCGGGAGCATCCCAGATACGCAGTATTTT. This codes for CASSRSGSIPDTQYF.

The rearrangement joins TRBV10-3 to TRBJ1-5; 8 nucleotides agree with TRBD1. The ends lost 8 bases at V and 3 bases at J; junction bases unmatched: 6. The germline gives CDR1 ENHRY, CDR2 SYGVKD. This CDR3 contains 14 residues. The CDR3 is CAIGQGILNQPQHF. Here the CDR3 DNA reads TGTGCCATCGGACAGGGCATTCTCAATCAGCCCCAGCATTTT.

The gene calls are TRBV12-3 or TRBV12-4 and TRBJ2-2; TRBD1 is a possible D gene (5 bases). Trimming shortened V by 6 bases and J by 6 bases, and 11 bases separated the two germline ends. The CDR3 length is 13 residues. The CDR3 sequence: CASRTGHPGELFF. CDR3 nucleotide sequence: TGTGCCAGCAGGACCGGACACCCCGGGGAGCTGTTTTTT.

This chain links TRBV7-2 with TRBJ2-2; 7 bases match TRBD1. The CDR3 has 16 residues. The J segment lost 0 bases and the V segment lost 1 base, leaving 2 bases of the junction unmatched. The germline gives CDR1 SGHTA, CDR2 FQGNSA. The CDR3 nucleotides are TGTGCCAGCAGCTTAGAAGGGACAGCGAACACCGGGGAGCTGTTTTTT. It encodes CASSLEGTANTGELFF. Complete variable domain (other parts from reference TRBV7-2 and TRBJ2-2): GAGVSQSPSNKVTEKGKDVELRCDPISGHTALYWYRQSLGQGLEFLIYFQGNSAPDKSGLPSDRFSAERTGGSVSTLTIQRTQQEDSAVYLCASSLEGTANTGELFFGEGSRLTVL.

The CDR3 here is CASSTQGGTEAFF. As DNA, the CDR3 is TGTGCCAGCAGCACACAGGGGGGGACTGAAGCTTTCTTT. J is TRBJ1-1 and V is TRBV6-4, with TRBD1 matching over 8 bases. J gave up 5 bases and V 6 bases, and 5 bases lay outside the gene matches. The CDR3 is made up of 13 amino acids. Germline V lookup: CDR1 MRHNA, CDR2 SNTAGT.

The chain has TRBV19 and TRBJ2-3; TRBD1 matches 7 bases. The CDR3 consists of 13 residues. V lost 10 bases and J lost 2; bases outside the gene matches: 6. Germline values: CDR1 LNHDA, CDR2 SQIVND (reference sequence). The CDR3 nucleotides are TGTGCCACTTGGACAGGAGTCACAGATACGCAGTATTTT. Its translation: CATWTGVTDTQYF.

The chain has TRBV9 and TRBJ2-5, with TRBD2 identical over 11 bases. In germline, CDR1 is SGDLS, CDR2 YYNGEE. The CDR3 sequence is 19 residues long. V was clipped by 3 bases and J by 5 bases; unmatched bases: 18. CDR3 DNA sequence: TGTGCCAGCAGCGAGAGGGCGAGTTTAGCGGGAGGGCCGAAGGAGACCCAGTACTTC. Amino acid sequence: CASSERASLAGGPKETQYF.

CDR3 region: CASSYVAGFPFDEQYF. The CDR3 DNA reads TGTGCCAGCAGTTACGTCGCGGGATTCCCCTTTGACGAGCAGTACTTC. V is TRBV6-5 and J is TRBJ2-7, with D maybe TRBD2 (6 bases). The ends were cut back, 2 bases at V and 5 bases at J, with 19 bases in the middle. The CDR3 totals 16 residues. CDR1 is MNHEY, CDR2 SVGAGI, per germline.

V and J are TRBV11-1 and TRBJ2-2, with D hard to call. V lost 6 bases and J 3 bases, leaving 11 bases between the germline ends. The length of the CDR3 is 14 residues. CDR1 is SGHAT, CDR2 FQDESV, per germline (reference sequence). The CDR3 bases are TGTGCCAGCAGACCCAGTCTAGACACCGGGGAGCTGTTTTTT. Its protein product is CASRPSLDTGELFF.

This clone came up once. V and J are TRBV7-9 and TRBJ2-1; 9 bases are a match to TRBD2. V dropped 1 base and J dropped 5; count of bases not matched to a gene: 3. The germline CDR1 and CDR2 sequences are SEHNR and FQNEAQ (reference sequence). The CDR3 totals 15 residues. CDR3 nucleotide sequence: TGTGCCAGCAGCTTAGGACTAGCGGCGAACAATGAGCAGTTCTTC. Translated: CASSLGLAANNEQFF.

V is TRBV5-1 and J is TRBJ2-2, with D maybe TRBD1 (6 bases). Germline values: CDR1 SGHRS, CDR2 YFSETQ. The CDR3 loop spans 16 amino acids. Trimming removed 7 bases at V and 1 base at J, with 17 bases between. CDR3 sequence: CASHLGQSLNTGELFF. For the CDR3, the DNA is TGCGCCAGCCATCTTGGACAGTCCCTGAACACCGGGGAGCTGTTTTTT. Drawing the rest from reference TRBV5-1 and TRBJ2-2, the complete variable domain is KAGVTQTPRYLIKTRGQQVTLSCSPISGHRSVSWYQQTPGQGLQFLFEYFSETQRNKGNFPGRFSGRQFSNSRSEMNVSTLELGDSALYLCASHLGQSLNTGELFFGEGSRLTVL.

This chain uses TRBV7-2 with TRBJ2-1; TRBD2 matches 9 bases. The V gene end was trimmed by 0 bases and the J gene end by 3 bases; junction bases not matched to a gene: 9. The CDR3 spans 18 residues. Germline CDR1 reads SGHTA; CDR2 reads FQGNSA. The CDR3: CASSLARSASGNYNEQFF. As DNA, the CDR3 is TGTGCCAGCAGCTTAGCGCGATCAGCTAGCGGGAACTACAATGAGCAGTTCTTC.

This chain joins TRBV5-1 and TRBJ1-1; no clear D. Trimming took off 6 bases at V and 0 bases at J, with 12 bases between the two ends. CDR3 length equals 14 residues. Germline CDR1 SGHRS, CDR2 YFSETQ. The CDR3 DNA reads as TGCGCCAGCAAGAGTGGGCTCATGAACACTGAAGCTTTCTTT. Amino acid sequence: CASKSGLMNTEAFF.

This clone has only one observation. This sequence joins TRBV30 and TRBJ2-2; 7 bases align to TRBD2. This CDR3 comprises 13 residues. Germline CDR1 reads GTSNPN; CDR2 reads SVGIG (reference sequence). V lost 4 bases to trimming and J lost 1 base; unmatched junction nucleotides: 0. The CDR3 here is CAWTSGNTGELFF. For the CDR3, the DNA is TGTGCCTGGACTAGCGGGAACACCGGGGAGCTGTTTTTT.

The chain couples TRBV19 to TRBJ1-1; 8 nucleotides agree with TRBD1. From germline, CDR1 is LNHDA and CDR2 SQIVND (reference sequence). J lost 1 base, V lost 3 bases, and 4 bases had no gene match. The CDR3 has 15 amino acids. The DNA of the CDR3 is TGTGCCAGTAGTATGACAGGGGCGAGGAACACTGAAGCTTTCTTT. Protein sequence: CASSMTGARNTEAFF.

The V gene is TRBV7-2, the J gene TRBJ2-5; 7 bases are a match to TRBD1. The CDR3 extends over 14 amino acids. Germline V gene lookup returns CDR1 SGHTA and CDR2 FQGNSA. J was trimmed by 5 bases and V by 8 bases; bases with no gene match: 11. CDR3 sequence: CASSSDRWRETQYF. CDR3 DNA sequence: TGTGCCAGCTCCTCGGACAGGTGGCGTGAGACCCAGTACTTC.

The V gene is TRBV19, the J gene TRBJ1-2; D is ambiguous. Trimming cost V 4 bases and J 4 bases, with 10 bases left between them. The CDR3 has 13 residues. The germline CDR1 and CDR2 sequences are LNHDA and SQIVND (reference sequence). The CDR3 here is CASSRGLGYGYTF. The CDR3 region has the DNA TGTGCCAGTAGTAGAGGTCTAGGCTATGGCTACACCTTC.

CDR3 in DNA: TGTGCCAGCAGCCCCCTAGGAAGACTTCGACAGGGGGGGACCGGGGAGCTGTTTTTT. Its protein is CASSPLGRLRQGGTGELFF. The J gene is TRBJ2-2, the V gene TRBV7-2; 9 bases are a match to TRBD1. Trimming cost V 5 bases and J 5 bases; bases outside gene matches: 18. Germline V gene data show CDR1 as SGHTA and CDR2 as FQGNSA. The CDR3 totals 19 residues.

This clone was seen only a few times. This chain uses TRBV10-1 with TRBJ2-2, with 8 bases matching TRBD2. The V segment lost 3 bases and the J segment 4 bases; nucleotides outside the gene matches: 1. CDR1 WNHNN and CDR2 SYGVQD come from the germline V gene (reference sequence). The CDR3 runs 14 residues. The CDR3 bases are TGCGCCAGCAGTGACGGGACTAGCACCGGGGAGCTGTTTTTT. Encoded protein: CASSDGTSTGELFF.

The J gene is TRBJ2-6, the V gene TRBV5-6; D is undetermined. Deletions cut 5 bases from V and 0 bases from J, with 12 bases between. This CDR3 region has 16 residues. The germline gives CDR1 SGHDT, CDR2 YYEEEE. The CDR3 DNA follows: TGTGCCAGCAGTCAGGTCCCCGGCTCTGGGGCCAACGTCCTGACTTTC. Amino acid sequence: CASSQVPGSGANVLTF.